This TCR beta chain derives from a study of cytomegalovirus exposure and HLA in healthy donors. The CDR3 is 15 amino acids. Germline loops: CDR1 SGHDN, CDR2 FVKESK. V was cut by 4 bases and J by 9 bases, with 19 bases left in between. Whole-study results and caveats: In a later analysis, across HLA loci, associated TCR counts were highest for DRB1, lowest for HLA-C. Earlier analysis looked at TCR beta V segments, and most were productive about 90% or about 30% of the time. Some TCR beta chains (approximately 180 of them) were listed as cytomegalovirus-associated.

PCR primers comprised 60 Vbeta and 13 Jbeta primers. Profiled with immunoSEQ multiplex PCR; TCRdb holds only in-frame clones, not every one. The sample records about 140,000 clones, 79% being singletons. As regards this clone: Its specificity is unknown.

This rearrangement joins TRBV14 to TRBJ2-1, with a tentative D call TRBD2 (6 bases). The receptor was isolated from a man aged 40-49 years in good health and CMV-seropositive. Sequencing input: PBMCs. The CDR3 loop is CASSRRMNTSPEQFF. The CDR3 DNA follows: TGTGCCAGCAGCCGACGGATGAATACTAGCCCTGAGCAGTTCTTC.